Listed here is a single T cell receptor (beta chain). Its target is not known. Measured with immunoSEQ multiplex PCR; TCRdb has only the in-frame clones, and not every one. The sample records about 61,000 clones, 70% to 90% being singletons. These data belong to a study of OX40 agonist ivuxolimab in advanced cancers. Findings of the study overall: At 0.1-3.0 mg/kg, partial responders had clonal expansion among the lowest observed. CD4+ and CD8+ blood T cells expanded clonally by week 6 at 0.1 to 3.0 mg/kg. CD8+ T cells averaged more expanded clones than CD4+.

Germline values: CDR1 SGHTA, CDR2 FQGTGA. The CDR3 consists of 18 residues. The V and J ends lost 5 bases and 1 base respectively, with 18 bases between them. The chain uses TRBV7-3 and TRBJ2-6; the D gene is possibly TRBD1 (5 bases). The sample here was CD4+ or CD8+ T cells sorted from blood, taken in a trial of the OX40 agonist ivuxolimab. The TCR originated in an adult with an advanced solid tumor such as melanoma, head and neck, liver or kidney cancer. The CDR3: CASSVAGLQDSGANVLTF. Written as DNA, the CDR3 is TGTGCCAGCAGCGTTGCCGGATTACAGGATTCTGGGGCCAACGTCCTGACTTTC.